The count of the clone carrying this T cell receptor beta chain is one. The target antigen is unknown. The sample belongs to a study of shared clonotypes between healthy human individuals. Turning to the study itself: Sampling drew on donors who were a couple of women and a few men aged 18 to 49.

Study-level points and caveats: Generally, naive subsets (rather than memory subsets) showed larger estimated richness. Clonotype sharing among donors likely depends on sequencing depth.

When replicate PCRs were run on sorted subsets, they used 200 to 250 ng DNA, 28,000 or so T cell genomes. Using immunoSEQ multiplex PCR, the repertoire was profiled, and TCRdb retains in-frame clones only, with some absent. The sample lists about 1.5 million clones, under 99% occurring once. This TCR came from a man in his thirties or forties in good health. Sequenced sample: naive CD4+ T cells sorted from blood. Subset: CD45RA+ positively selected.

The CDR3, as DNA: TGTGCCAGCAGTGAAGGAACCAGGGGGCAGAGGTTCTACGAGCAGTACTTC. Its protein product is CASSEGTRGQRFYEQYF. This rearrangement joins TRBV6-1 to TRBJ2-7; 8 bases agree with TRBD1. J was trimmed by 3 bases and V by 1 base; bases with no gene match: 11. From germline, CDR1 is MNHNS and CDR2 SASEGT. The CDR3 is 17 amino acids.